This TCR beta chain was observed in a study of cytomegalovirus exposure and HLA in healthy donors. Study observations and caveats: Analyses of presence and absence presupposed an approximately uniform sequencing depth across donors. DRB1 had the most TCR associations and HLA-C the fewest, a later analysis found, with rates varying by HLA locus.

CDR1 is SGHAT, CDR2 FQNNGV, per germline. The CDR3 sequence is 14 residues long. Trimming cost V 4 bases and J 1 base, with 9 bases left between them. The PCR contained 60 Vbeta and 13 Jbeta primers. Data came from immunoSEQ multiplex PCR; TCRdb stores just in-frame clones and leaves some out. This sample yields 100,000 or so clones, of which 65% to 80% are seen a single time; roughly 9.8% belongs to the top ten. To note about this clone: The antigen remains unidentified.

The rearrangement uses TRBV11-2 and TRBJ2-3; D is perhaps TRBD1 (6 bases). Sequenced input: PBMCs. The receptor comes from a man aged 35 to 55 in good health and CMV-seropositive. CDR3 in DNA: TGTGCCAGCAGCTCGCGACAGGGCACAGATACGCAGTATTTT. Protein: CASSSRQGTDTQYF. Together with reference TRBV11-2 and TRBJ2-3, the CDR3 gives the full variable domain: EAGVAQSPRYKIIEKRQSVAFWCNPISGHATLYWYQQILGQGPKLLIQFQNNGVVDDSQLPKDRFSAERLKGVDSTLKIQPAKLEDSAVYLCASSSRQGTDTQYFGPGTRLTVL.